These 18 T cell receptor beta chains were all obtained from the same sample, sequenced in a study of human T cells and chemical hapten exposure. TCRdb recomputed calls from the RACE reads with MiXCR, one row per CDR3 protein. The sample holds some 81,000 distinct CDR3 sequences, approximately 8.6% seen once. Time point described: healthy volunteer bleed at 6 weeks. Blood, whole and unfractionated, served as the source for total RNA extraction. What was sequenced was whole blood. The receptors here all came from a female donor in good health. Some clones in this sample may be carry-over from other donors' samples.

The genes are TRBV2 and TRBJ2-5, with 9 nucleotides matching TRBD1. V was clipped by 6 bases and J by 7 bases; unmatched bases: 12. The CDR3 loop spans 15 amino acids. Per germline, CDR1 SNHLY and CDR2 FYNNEI. In DNA, the CDR3 is TGTGCCAGCAGATTTGGGACAGGGACCACAATGACCCAGTACTTC. It codes for CASRFGTGTTMTQYF.

In its sample, this clonotype was seen a few times. V gene TRBV20-1 combines with J gene TRBJ1-6; D gene uncertain. The CDR3 length is 13 residues. Germline V lookup: CDR1 DFQATT, CDR2 SNEGSKA (reference sequence). The V gene lost 1 base and the J gene lost 9 bases, with 10 bases spanning the gap. The CDR3 spells CSARGTTSSPLHF. The CDR3 nucleotides read TGCAGTGCTAGAGGTACTACCAGTTCACCCCTCCACTTT.

This clonotype was counted only a few times. This chain links TRBV9 with TRBJ2-3, with no clear D. CDR1 is SGDLS and CDR2 is YYNGEE in the germline V gene. The CDR3 has 15 amino acids. The V end lost 0 bases, the J end lost 2 bases, and 10 bases lay between the germline ends. Written as DNA, the CDR3 is TGTGCCAGCAGCGTAGCAGAGCGCTCCACAGATACGCAGTATTTT. It translates to CASSVAERSTDTQYF.

This clonotype was recorded a few times. The chain combines TRBV28 with TRBJ1-1; D remains ambiguous. The germline gives CDR1 MDHEN, CDR2 SYDVKM. The ends were cut back, 7 bases at V and 0 bases at J, with 12 bases in the middle. This CDR3 comprises 14 residues. The CDR3 spells CASISTGVNTEAFF. In nucleotides, the CDR3 is TGTGCCAGCATCAGCACTGGGGTGAACACTGAAGCTTTCTTT.

This clonotype was detected only a few times. The chain couples TRBV20-1 to TRBJ2-7, with D hard to call. The CDR3 runs 14 residues. Germline V gene sequence: CDR1 DFQATT, CDR2 SNEGSKA (reference sequence). V was pared by 0 bases and J by 3 bases, with 12 bases between. The CDR3 nucleotides read TGCAGTGCTAGAGAGTTAGGGAATGACTACGAGCAGTACTTC. Protein sequence: CSARELGNDYEQYF.

DNA for the CDR3: TGTGCCAGCAGTTACACAAAGACAGGGACTTGGCCCCAGCATTTT. Its protein product is CASSYTKTGTWPQHF. V usage is TRBV6-5 and J usage is TRBJ1-5; 7 nucleotides align to TRBD1. Germline V CDR1 and CDR2: MNHEY, SVGAGI. The CDR3 extends over 15 amino acids. V was pared by 2 bases and J by 9 bases, with 10 bases of the junction left unmatched.

This clonotype was observed at least ten times. The rearrangement links TRBV15 to TRBJ2-3, with a tentative D call TRBD2 (6 bases). The V end was cut by 3 bases, the J end by 6 bases, with 19 bases between. Germline lookup yields CDR1 LNHNV and CDR2 YYDKDF (reference sequence). The CDR3 extends over 16 amino acids. The DNA for the CDR3 is TGTGCCACCAGCAGTCCGTTGGACTACCGAGCGGATACGCAGTATTTT. It codes for CATSSPLDYRADTQYF.

This clonotype has only a few counts. This chain connects TRBV5-6 to TRBJ1-1; D not certain. The CDR3 extends over 14 amino acids. Germline values: CDR1 SGHDT, CDR2 YYEEEE. The V gene lost 2 bases and the J gene lost 6 bases, with 14 bases spanning the gap. CDR3 DNA sequence: TGTGCCAGCAGCTTTAAGGGTACCGTGGCTGAAGCTTTCTTT. Protein product: CASSFKGTVAEAFF.

The chain couples TRBV27 to TRBJ2-7; 8 bases agree with TRBD1. The CDR3 spans 14 residues. The V segment lost 2 bases and the J segment 4 bases; nucleotides outside the gene matches: 4. Germline values: CDR1 MNHEY, CDR2 SMNVEV (reference sequence). The DNA of the CDR3 is TGTGCCAGCAGTTTAGGTCAGGGGGCTTACGAGCAGTACTTC. Translation gives CASSLGQGAYEQYF.

The sample holds a few counts of this clonotype. J is TRBJ1-5 and V is TRBV3-1; 8 bases are a match to TRBD1. The CDR3 spans 13 residues. Trimming at V came to 4 bases and at J to 7 bases, leaving 3 bases not matched to a gene. Germline V gene data show CDR1 as LGHDT and CDR2 as YNNKEL (reference sequence). The CDR3, as DNA: TGTGCCAGCAGCCGGACAGGGCGACAGCCCCAGCATTTT. Its translation: CASSRTGRQPQHF.

There are a few counts of this clonotype. The chain recombines TRBV4-3 with TRBJ1-3; D remains ambiguous. The ends were cut back, 0 bases at V and 3 bases at J, with 9 bases in the middle. The length of the CDR3 is 15 residues. Germline CDR1 and CDR2: LGHNA and YSLEER. The DNA of the CDR3 is TGCGCCAGCAGCCAAGATAGGTTATGTGGAAACACCATATATTTT. Amino acids: CASSQDRLCGNTIYF.

This clonotype was observed many times. The V call is TRBV20-1, the J call TRBJ1-1; D possibly corresponds to TRBD1 (5 bases). The germline CDR1 and CDR2 sequences are DFQATT and SNEGSKA (reference sequence). The V and J ends lost 1 base and 4 bases respectively, with 10 bases between them. The CDR3 extends over 13 amino acids. The CDR3 region is CSARAGWGTEAFF. In DNA form, the CDR3 reads TGCAGTGCTAGAGCAGGGTGGGGCACTGAAGCTTTCTTT.

This clonotype is medium-sized in the sample. The V call is TRBV29-1, the J call TRBJ1-1; D is possibly TRBD1 (6 bases). Per the germline V gene, CDR1 is SQVTM and CDR2 is ANQGSEA. The V end lost 2 bases, the J end lost 4 bases, and 11 bases lay between the germline ends. The CDR3 is 13 amino acids. This CDR3 is CSVEHREGTEAFF. CDR3 in DNA: TGCAGCGTTGAACACAGGGAAGGCACTGAAGCTTTCTTT. The full variable domain, with the rest looked up from reference TRBV29-1 and TRBJ1-1, is SAVISQKPSRDICQRGTSLTIQCQVDSQVTMMFWYRQQPGQSLTLIATANQGSEATYESGFVIDKFPISRPNLTFSTLTVSNMSPEDSSIYLCSVEHREGTEAFFGQGTRLTVV.

A word on this clonotype: A read error may explain this, as a much larger clone is one base away. The chain uses TRBV14 and TRBJ2-3; possible D gene TRBD2, 5 bases. Germline V CDR1 and CDR2: SGHDN, FVKESK. V was trimmed by 8 bases and J by 3 bases, leaving 24 bases between them. The CDR3 has 17 residues. CDR3 protein: CASGSQISGFETDTQYF. DNA of the CDR3: TGTGCCAGCGGCTCACAGATTTCGGGGTTCGAAACAGATACGCAGTATTTT. The full variable domain, rest sourced from reference TRBV14 and TRBJ2-3, is EAGVTQFPSHSVIEKGQTVTLRCDPISGHDNLYWYRRVMGKEIKFLLHFVKESKQDESGMPNNRFLAERTGGTYSTLKVQPAELEDSGVYFCASGSQISGFETDTQYFGPGTRLTVL.

This clonotype was observed many times. V usage is TRBV12-5 and J usage is TRBJ1-5, with D perhaps TRBD1 (5 bases). This CDR3 comprises 17 residues. V lost 0 bases to trimming and J lost 7 bases, with 19 bases between them. Germline V gives CDR1 LGHNT, CDR2 FRNRAP. This CDR3 reads CASGLVLGDTRGQPQHF. CDR3 DNA: TGTGCTAGTGGTTTGGTACTGGGGGATACTAGGGGACAGCCCCAGCATTTT.

This clonotype was seen ten or more times. The rearrangement links TRBV4-3 to TRBJ1-2; tentatively, D is TRBD1 (6 bases). V was cut by 6 bases and J by 1 base, with 18 bases left in between. The CDR3 consists of 16 residues. Looked up from germline, CDR1 is LGHNA and CDR2 is YSLEER. CDR3 bases: TGCGCCAGCAGACAAATTACAGGGTCCGATAACTATGGCTACACCTTC. This translates into CASRQITGSDNYGYTF.

This clonotype was picked up many times. The chain combines TRBV2 with TRBJ1-5; tentatively, D is TRBD1 (6 bases). V lost 3 bases to trimming and J lost 1 base, with 7 bases between them. Germline CDR1 SNHLY, CDR2 FYNNEI. The CDR3 has 14 residues. CDR3 region: CASSEQGSNQPQHF. CDR3 DNA: TGTGCCAGCAGTGAGCAGGGGAGCAATCAGCCCCAGCATTTT.

This clonotype has more than one count but fewer than ten. The chain joins TRBV6-5 to TRBJ2-5; D is uncertain. The length of the CDR3 is 13 residues. V was shortened by 4 bases and J by 7 bases, with 13 bases between the two germline ends. Germline V gives CDR1 MNHEY, CDR2 SVGAGI. The CDR3 DNA reads TGTGCCAGCAGTTCTGGACGGGTCTGGACCCAGTACTTC. The encoded protein is CASSSGRVWTQYF.